The clone carrying this TCR beta chain was observed once. Its antigen is not known. Measured with immunoSEQ multiplex PCR; TCRdb has only the in-frame clones, and not every one. Of over 70,000 clones in the sample, around 86% are singletons; the top ten hold around 2%. The sample comes from a study of OX40 agonist ivuxolimab in advanced cancers. Across the whole study: At 82.7% male, the cohort had a mean age of approximately 64 years, ranging from about 20 to 80. Past anti-PD-1, anti-PD-L1 or anti-CTLA-4 therapy was accepted, and roughly 38% had received some.

Trimming at V came to 4 bases and at J to 3 bases, leaving 5 bases not matched to a gene. Germline CDR1 reads ENHRY; CDR2 reads SYGVKD. The CDR3 totals 15 residues. Findings and limits, study-wide: People who partly responded at 0.1-3.0 mg/kg had some of the least clonal expansion seen. It was also the case that some nonresponders had low normalized T-cell clonal expansion.

The TCR comes from an adult with an advanced solid tumor such as melanoma, head and neck, liver or kidney cancer. This chain connects TRBV10-3 to TRBJ2-7, with 11 bases identical to TRBD2. Source: CD4+ or CD8+ T cells sorted from blood, taken in a trial of the OX40 agonist ivuxolimab. The CDR3, as DNA: TGTGCCATCAGTGGCCTAGCGGGGGGCCACTACGAGCAGTACTTC. Translating gives CAISGLAGGHYEQYF.